The 13 T cell receptor beta chains given below trace back to one sample, sequenced in a study of T cells in women clearing cervical HPV infection. The protocol was immunoSEQ multiplex PCR, while the TCRdb copy is restricted to in-frame clones and leaves out a portion. The sample's table shows over 30,000 clones. Sequences were obtained from blood buffy coat. The receptors were gathered from a woman between 18 and 75 years old with a cervical HPV16 infection that either progressed to CIN3+ or cleared (not recorded which).

Regarding this clone: The CDR3 extends 3 residues past the end of the read, so its final part is completed from the germline J gene. V is TRBV7-3 and J is TRBJ1-1, with 10 nucleotides matching TRBD1. CDR1 SGHTA and CDR2 FQGTGA come from the germline V gene. The CDR3 runs 17 residues. The covered CDR3 bases are TGTGCCAGCAGCTTAGCGGTCCCGGGACAGGGGTTGCGCGAA. Translated: CASSLAVPGQGLRE. The entire CDR3 protein is CASSLAVPGQGLREAFF.

The CDR3 here is CASVLGQTHTDTQYF. The covered CDR3 bases are TGTGCTAGTGTCTTGGGACAGACCCACACAGATACG. The chain links TRBV12-5 to TRBJ2-3, with 7 bases fitting TRBD1. The read halts 3 residues ahead of the CDR3 end, with the missing end drawn from the germline J gene. The germline V gene has CDR1 LGHNT and CDR2 FRNRAP. The CDR3 has 15 residues. Germline trimming cut 7 bases from V and 2 bases from J; bases unmatched to any gene: 9.

As regards this clone: The CDR3 extends 3 residues past the end of the read, so its final part is completed from the germline J gene. J is TRBJ1-1 and V is TRBV19; 8 positions match TRBD1. Trimming cost V 3 bases and J 6 bases; bases outside gene matches: 12. The CDR3 is 16 residues long. Germline CDR1 is LNHDA and CDR2 is SQIVND (reference sequence). The CDR3 bases that were read are TGTGCCAGTAGTATGATCGGGACAGGCCCTAGGGCTGAA. It codes for CASSMIGTGPRAE. The whole CDR3 protein reads CASSMIGTGPRAEAFF.

With respect to this clone: The read terminates 3 residues ahead of where the CDR3 ends, so the germline J gene completes it. The chain couples TRBV9 to TRBJ1-2, with TRBD1 as a possible D gene (5 bases). The CDR3 consists of 13 residues. The germline CDR1 and CDR2 sequences are SGDLS and YYNGEE. CDR3 residues: CASSSQGIRGYTF. The DNA read from the CDR3 is TGTGCCAGCAGCTCGCAGGGAATCCGGGGC.

As to this clone: Sequencing ends 3 residues short of the CDR3 end; the germline J gene provides the rest. The chain couples TRBV20-1 to TRBJ1-2, with 10 bases identical to TRBD1. This CDR3 region has 13 residues. Germline V gene data show CDR1 as DFQATT and CDR2 as SNEGSKA (reference sequence). CDR3: CSARAGTGAGYTF. The DNA read from the CDR3 is TGCAGTGCTAGAGCCGGGACAGGGGCCGGC.

Concerning this clone itself: The read ends 3 residues before the CDR3 terminus; that terminus is restored from the germline J gene. V gene TRBV12-3 or TRBV12-4 combines with J gene TRBJ2-5; 16 bases agree with TRBD2. V dropped 6 bases and J dropped 5; count of bases not matched to a gene: 12. This CDR3 region has 18 residues. This chain's CDR3 is CASSPGTSGGVRGETQYF. Partial CDR3 DNA: TGTGCCAGCAGCCCCGGGACTAGCGGGGGGGTAAGAGGGGAGACC.

Concerning this clone: The CDR3 end is not reached by the read, which stops 3 residues before it; the germline J gene fills it in. The chain has TRBV7-9 and TRBJ1-4; 10 bases align to TRBD1. Germline V gene lookup returns CDR1 SEHNR and CDR2 FQNEAQ (reference sequence). This CDR3 region has 15 residues. J lost 7 bases, V lost 3 bases, and 5 bases had no gene match. CDR3 sequence: CASSFRQGAGEKLFF. The sequenced part of the CDR3 DNA is TGTGCCAGCAGCTTCAGACAGGGGGCCGGTGAAAAA.

Comments on this clone: The read finishes 3 residues shy of the CDR3 end, and the germline J gene is used to complete it. This rearrangement joins TRBV2 to TRBJ2-2, with 8 nucleotides matching TRBD1. The CDR3 length is 16 residues. The germline V gene has CDR1 SNHLY and CDR2 FYNNEI. V lost 6 bases, J lost 6 bases, and 12 bases stayed unmatched. The CDR3 loop reads CASRGDRWGSAGELFF. CDR3 bases read: TGTGCCAGCAGGGGGGACAGGTGGGGATCGGCCGGGGAG.

Details on this clone: Sequencing ends 3 residues short of the CDR3 end; the germline J gene provides the rest. The chain employs TRBV5-1 and TRBJ1-4; 8 bases are shared with TRBD1. This CDR3 region has 15 residues. V dropped 2 bases and J dropped 7; count of bases not matched to a gene: 7. Germline-derived CDR1 and CDR2 are SGHRS and YFSETQ. The CDR3 here is CASSFQGANGEKLFF. The CDR3 DNA, read in part, is TGCGCCAGCAGCTTTCAGGGGGCAAATGGTGAAAAA.

To note about this clone: The sequence runs out 3 residues before the end of the CDR3; the remainder is reconstructed from the germline J gene. This chain uses TRBV10-3 with TRBJ2-7, with 7 bases identical to TRBD1. Germline CDR1 is ENHRY and CDR2 is SYGVKD. V trimming: 7 bases; J trimming: 2 bases; junction bases outside the gene matches: 2. The CDR3 is 12 amino acids. CDR3 protein: CAIKGQTYEQYF. The covered CDR3 bases are TGTGCCATCAAGGGACAGACCTACGAG.

Points on this clone: Read sequence stops 3 residues before the CDR3 end, and the germline J gene provides the missing end. The rearrangement uses TRBV5-1 and TRBJ1-2; weak D call: TRBD1 (6 bases). This CDR3 is built from 14 residues. The germline CDR1 and CDR2 sequences are SGHRS and YFSETQ. The CDR3 bases that were read are TGCGCCAGCAGCTTGCCCGGGACACCAGAGGGC. This gives the protein CASSLPGTPEG. The whole CDR3 protein is CASSLPGTPEGYTF.

Points on this clone: The CDR3 end falls 3 residues outside the read, so it is completed with the germline J gene. The chain employs TRBV18 and TRBJ1-1; TRBD1 matches 7 bases. Germline trimming cut 4 bases from V and 2 bases from J; bases unmatched to any gene: 4. Germline CDR1 KGHSH, CDR2 LQKENI. This CDR3 comprises 14 residues. CDR3 amino acids: CASSQGTDNTEAFF. The CDR3 DNA, read in part, is TGTGCCAGCTCACAAGGGACAGACAACACTGAA.

With respect to this clone: The CDR3 extends 3 residues past the end of the read, so its final part is completed from the germline J gene. The J gene is TRBJ1-2, the V gene TRBV11-3; a weak D match, TRBD1 (5 bases). V gave up 2 bases and J gave up 7 bases, with 14 bases separating them. Germline CDR1 and CDR2: SGHNT and YENEEA. The CDR3 sequence is 14 residues long. Partial CDR3 DNA: TGTGCCAGCAGCTTATACCAGGGCTACTCTGGC. Its translation: CASSLYQGYSG. The CDR3 reads in full as CASSLYQGYSGYTF.